What follows describes a single TCR beta chain. Trimming pared 4 bases from V and 3 bases from J, leaving 6 bases between. Germline CDR1 is SEHNR and CDR2 is FQNEAQ (reference sequence). The CDR3 contains 12 residues. The age range of participants was about 18 to 90 years, with residence in about two dozen US areas. Cohort placement rested on clinical history that participants reported themselves. The table came from immunoSEQ multiplex PCR; TCRdb's copy has only in-frame clones and leaves some out. The sample shows roughly 310,000 clones, 90% of them seen only once. This sample stems from a study of blood T cell repertoires in COVID-19. Study context: The analysed material was cDNA or gDNA that came from T cells, B-cell-depleted T cells, or PBMCs.

This TCR was recovered from a man in his sixties who had recovered from COVID-19. Sequencing was carried out using PBMCs or T cells enriched from blood (not recorded which). J is TRBJ1-2 and V is TRBV7-9; unclear D gene. Here the CDR3 DNA reads TGTGCCAGCAGCTCCAGATACTATGGCTACACCTTC. This gives the protein CASSSRYYGYTF. Full variable domain (missing parts from reference TRBV7-9 and TRBJ1-2): DTGVSQNPRHKITKRGQNVTFRCDPISEHNRLYWYRQTLGQGPEFLTYFQNEAQLEKSRLLSDRFSAERPKGSFSTLEIQRTEQGDSAMYLCASSSRYYGYTFGSGTRLTVV.